This T cell receptor beta chain was identified in a study of blood T cell repertoires in COVID-19. The CDR3 has 16 amino acids. CDR1 is MNHNY, CDR2 SVGAGI, per germline (reference sequence). The V and J ends lost 6 bases and 0 bases respectively, with 17 bases between them. Only in-frame clones appear in the TCRdb table, and some are missing; sequencing was by immunoSEQ multiplex PCR. The profile covers about 230,000 clones, with 80% to 85% appearing a single time and 4% to 5.5% taken by the ten largest. The rearrangement uses TRBV6-6 and TRBJ1-1; no definite D call. The sample taken for sequencing was peripheral blood. This receptor was obtained from a man aged 45-65 years with active or convalescent COVID-19. CDR3 DNA sequence: TGTGCCAGCAGCGTCGTCGGGGAGTTTGTGAACACTGAAGCTTTCTTT. Translation gives CASSVVGEFVNTEAFF.